Sequencing of this T cell receptor (beta chain) was carried out in a study of vaccination and CD4 T cells after COVID-19. Study details: Four females and six males made up the convalescents, with two Hispanic.

Study-level results: Median roughly 86% of reactive clones detected in convalescent patients emerged only post-vaccination.

Treatment meaning: approximately 11-day PBMC culture with coronavirus spike peptide pools or control peptides (ViraFEST assay). This CDR3 is 14 amino acids long. Germline CDR1 and CDR2: SGHTA and FQGNSA. The J segment lost 6 bases and the V segment lost 5 bases, leaving 8 bases of the junction unmatched. The assay that was used to sequence DNA from cultured CD4+ T cells was the Oncomine TCR Beta short-read assay. Cultured CD4+ T cells were the source of extracted genomic DNA. TCRdb fed the PCR reads into MiXCR, producing one record per CDR3 protein. The table shows around 26,000 distinct CDR3 sequences, with roughly 67% occurring only once. Comments on this clonotype: What it recognizes is unknown.

This clonotype was sampled from a human donor who received a COVID-19 vaccine. V and J are TRBV7-2 and TRBJ2-3, with 7 bases fitting TRBD2. Here the sequenced sample was CD4+ T cells from blood, cultured in vitro, taken after SARS-CoV-2 vaccination. As DNA, the CDR3 is TGTGCCAGCAGCCCAGGACTAGGTTTGGATACGCAGTATTTT. It yields the protein CASSPGLGLDTQYF. Supplemented by reference TRBV7-2 and TRBJ2-3, the full variable domain reads GAGVSQSPSNKVTEKGKDVELRCDPISGHTALYWYRQSLGQGLEFLIYFQGNSAPDKSGLPSDRFSAERTGGSVSTLTIQRTQQEDSAVYLCASSPGLGLDTQYFGPGTRLTVL.